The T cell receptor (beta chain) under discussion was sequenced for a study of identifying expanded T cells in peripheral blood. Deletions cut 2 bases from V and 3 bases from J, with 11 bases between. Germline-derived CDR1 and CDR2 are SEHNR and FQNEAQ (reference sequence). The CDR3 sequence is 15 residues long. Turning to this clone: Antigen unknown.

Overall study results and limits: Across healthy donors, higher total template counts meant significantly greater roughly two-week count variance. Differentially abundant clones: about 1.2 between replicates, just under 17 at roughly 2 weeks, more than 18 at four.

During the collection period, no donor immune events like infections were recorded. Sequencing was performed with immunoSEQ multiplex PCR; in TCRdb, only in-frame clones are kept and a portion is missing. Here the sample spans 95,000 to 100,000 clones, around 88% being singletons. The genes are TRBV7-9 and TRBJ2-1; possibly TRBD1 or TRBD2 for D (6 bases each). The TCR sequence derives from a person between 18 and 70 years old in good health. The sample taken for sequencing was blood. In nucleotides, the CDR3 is TGTGCCAGCAGCTTAATACGGGGGCGCTACAATGAGCAGTTCTTC. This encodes CASSLIRGRYNEQFF.